This record concerns one T cell receptor beta chain sequence. This entry comes from a study of shared clonotypes between healthy human individuals. Sequencing was performed with immunoSEQ multiplex PCR; in TCRdb, only in-frame clones are kept and a portion is missing. The sample has some 580,000 clones; almost 97% are singletons. This CDR3 region has 14 residues. V lost 7 bases and J lost 3; bases outside the gene matches: 5. Germline lookup yields CDR1 SGHAT and CDR2 FQNNGV. The rearrangement uses TRBV11-2 and TRBJ1-1, with TRBD1 matching 10 bases. Sequencing input: naive CD4+ T cells sorted from blood. Subset noted: CD45RA+ positively selected. The TCR originated in a woman younger than 45 in good health. CDR3 DNA: TGTGCCAGCATCAGGACAGGGGGGCACACTGAAGCTTTCTTT. Translation gives CASIRTGGHTEAFF.